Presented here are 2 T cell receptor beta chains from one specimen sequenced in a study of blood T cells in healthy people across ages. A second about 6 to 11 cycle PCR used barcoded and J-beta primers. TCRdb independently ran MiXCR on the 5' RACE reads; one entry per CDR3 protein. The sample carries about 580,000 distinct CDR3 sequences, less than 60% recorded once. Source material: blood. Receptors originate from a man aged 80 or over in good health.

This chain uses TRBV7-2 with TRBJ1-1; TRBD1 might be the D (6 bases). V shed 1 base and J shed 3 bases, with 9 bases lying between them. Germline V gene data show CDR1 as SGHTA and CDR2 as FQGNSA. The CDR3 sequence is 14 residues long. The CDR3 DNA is TGTGCCAGCAGCTTAGACCAGGGGTACACTGAAGCTTTCTTT. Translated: CASSLDQGYTEAFF.

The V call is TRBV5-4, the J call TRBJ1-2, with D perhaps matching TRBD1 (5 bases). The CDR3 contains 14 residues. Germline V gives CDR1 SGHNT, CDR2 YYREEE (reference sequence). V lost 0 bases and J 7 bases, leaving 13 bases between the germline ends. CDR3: CASSLGTGPGGYTF. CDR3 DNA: TGTGCCAGCAGCTTGGGTACAGGACCGGGTGGCTACACCTTC.